Listed below are T cell receptor beta chains from one sample, sequenced in a study of shared clonotypes between healthy human individuals. Data came from immunoSEQ multiplex PCR; TCRdb stores just in-frame clones and leaves some out. The table records about 680,000 clones, about 91% of them present only once. Sequencing input: naive CD8+ T cells sorted from blood. These receptors were collected from a man between 25 and 39 years old in good health. Each CDR3 is given without its conserved first and last residue. Clone size appears in some rows only: once, few, many, or a class for an expanded clone.

v_call	j_call	clone_size	cdr3_aa
TRBV7-9	TRBJ1-2	-	ASSPGQGTYGYT
TRBV28	TRBJ1-1	once	ASSLEGQGKLDTEAF
TRBV7-9	TRBJ1-4	-	ASSLSSAGTDLEKLF
TRBV28	TRBJ2-7	-	ASRVVQPGSYEQY
TRBV9	TRBJ2-1	-	ASSGGLAFYNEQF
TRBV2	TRBJ2-3	-	AVTSGSGADTQY
TRBV7-9	TRBJ1-1	-	ASSLRDNQAEAF
TRBV6-1	TRBJ2-3	-	ASSEGQWKTDTQY
TRBV4-1	TRBJ2-5	-	ASSQDSRGSETQY
TRBV19	TRBJ2-7	few	ASQPGQSYEQY
TRBV7-9	TRBJ1-5	once	ASSLGGVSNNQPQH
TRBV7-6	TRBJ2-1	-	ASSFGSSYNEQF
TRBV27	TRBJ2-7	-	ASSLLGDSAGEQY
TRBV9	TRBJ2-1	-	ASSPSGSGIPYNEQF
TRBV14	TRBJ2-5	-	ASSQVRQDQETQY
TRBV6-1	TRBJ2-1	-	ASSEKYYNEQF
TRBV28	TRBJ2-3	-	ASSLGTGRTDTQY
TRBV6-6	TRBJ2-1	-	ASKQGPRDEQF
TRBV7-9	TRBJ2-5	once	ASRPGGREETQY
TRBV10-3	TRBJ2-1	-	ATKREHRMDEQF
TRBV27	TRBJ2-1	-	ASSLMAGGPNEQF
TRBV7-2	TRBJ2-1	-	ASSSLGDEQF
TRBV29-1	TRBJ1-2	few	SVDPGFDYGYT
TRBV10-3	TRBJ2-1	-	AIRLSPDRNNEQF
TRBV10-3	TRBJ1-3	few	ATQGSGNTIY
TRBV5-1	TRBJ2-7	-	ASSLPLAGGPWEQY
TRBV30	TRBJ2-2	once	AWSFLGPGELF
TRBV27	TRBJ2-1	-	ASSLQLVKEQF
TRBV7-8	TRBJ2-7	-	ASSPRTSGDRFYEQY
TRBV7-8	TRBJ2-1	-	ASSLTSGGYNEQF
TRBV27	TRBJ2-1	-	ASSLGGVYNEQF
TRBV28	TRBJ1-2	-	ASSLQGTYYGYT
TRBV27	TRBJ2-3	-	ASSSGTPLLTDTQY
TRBV18	TRBJ2-7	-	ASSPGGYEQY
TRBV19	TRBJ2-6	-	ASSIQDSGANVLT
TRBV4-1	TRBJ1-5	-	ASSQDQGYAQH
TRBV6-1	TRBJ2-7	-	ASSEIKGADEQY
TRBV7-2	TRBJ2-7	-	ASSLAAGGGYEQY
TRBV29-1	TRBJ1-1	once	SAVTGDTEAF
TRBV5-1	TRBJ2-6	-	ASSLGTSVYSGANVLT
TRBV12-1	TRBJ2-6	-	ASSFQSGANVLT
TRBV5-4	TRBJ2-7	-	ASSLDRDEQY
TRBV13	TRBJ2-1	-	ASSPYYSSYNEQF
TRBV28	TRBJ1-2	-	ASSSHLQTGVFSYGYT
TRBV2	TRBJ1-1	once	ASSEIGLLNTEAF
TRBV6-4	TRBJ1-2	-	ASSDDRGRYGYT
TRBV29-1	TRBJ2-7	few	SVTGDPYEQY
TRBV27	TRBJ1-1	-	ASSSLGGWLEAF
TRBV9	TRBJ2-2	few	ASSVSRAYTGELF
TRBV25-1	TRBJ2-7	-	ASSGRAGVGYEQY
TRBV7-9	TRBJ2-7	-	ASSYGLAVDYEQY
TRBV27	TRBJ2-1	-	ASTKLGDYNEQF
TRBV2	TRBJ2-1	-	ASRTLQGAYNEQF
TRBV7-9	TRBJ2-5	-	ASSSGGQGAPETQY
TRBV4-1	TRBJ1-5	-	ASSQGETGSPQH
TRBV10-2	TRBJ2-7	-	ASSELAGSLYEQY
TRBV6-1	TRBJ1-2	-	ASSEDFYGYT